The 16 T cell receptor beta chains below come from one sample, sequenced in a study of blood T cell repertoires in COVID-19. TCRdb's copy holds only in-frame clones and misses some; the assay was immunoSEQ multiplex PCR. The data contain tens of thousands of clones, about 82% of them singletons. Sequenced input: peripheral blood. Source of these receptors: an elderly man with active COVID-19.

The chain recombines TRBV11-3 with TRBJ2-1, with 10 bases aligning to TRBD2. The trim removed 5 bases at V and 1 base at J, leaving 5 bases unmatched. Germline CDR1 SGHNT, CDR2 YENEEA. The CDR3 is 16 residues long. CDR3 nucleotide sequence: TGTGCCAGCAGCCCTAGGACTAGCGGTTCCTACAATGAGCAGTTCTTC. The encoded protein is CASSPRTSGSYNEQFF.

This clone is medium-sized. The chain has TRBV5-4 and TRBJ2-5; tentative D call: TRBD2 (5 bases). Between the trimmed V and J ends, which lost 0 bases and 4 bases, there was a span of 16 bases. In germline, CDR1 is SGHNT, CDR2 YYREEE (reference sequence). The CDR3 runs to 16 residues. Written as DNA, the CDR3 is TGTGCCAGCAGCTTGGTGTTGTCACAGAGGGTAGAGACCCAGTACTTC. This translates into CASSLVLSQRVETQYF.

In its sample, this clone was seen once. The chain's CDR3 is CASSDEYRVSGANVLTF. In DNA, the CDR3 is TGTGCCAGCAGTGATGAGTACAGGGTATCTGGGGCCAACGTCCTGACTTTC. V is TRBV6-1 and J is TRBJ2-6, with D tentatively TRBD1 (6 bases). The CDR3 is 17 amino acids. V lost 3 bases and J lost 1, with 13 bases in between. Germline V gene data show CDR1 as MNHNS and CDR2 as SASEGT.

This clone was observed once. The chain employs TRBV28 and TRBJ2-1; 7 bases line up with TRBD1. V shed 7 bases and J 7 bases; nucleotides not matched to a gene: 13. The CDR3 contains 15 residues. Looked up from germline, CDR1 is MDHEN and CDR2 is SYDVKM. CDR3 amino acids: CASIPNRGGGNEQFF. In nucleotides, the CDR3 is TGTGCCAGCATTCCAAACAGGGGCGGTGGTAATGAGCAGTTCTTC.

The chain is built from TRBV6-5 and TRBJ1-3, with no clear D. V lost 2 bases and J lost 4, with 6 bases in between. CDR1 MNHEY and CDR2 SVGAGI come from the germline V gene. The CDR3 is 13 amino acids. The CDR3 is CASSYRGGNTIYF. The CDR3, as DNA: TGTGCCAGCAGTTACCGAGGGGGAAACACCATATATTTT.

J is TRBJ2-4 and V is TRBV6-5, with 9 bases lining up with TRBD2. Germline V gives CDR1 MNHEY, CDR2 SVGAGI. This CDR3 has 14 amino acids. The trim removed 10 bases at V and 7 bases at J, leaving 11 bases unmatched. The CDR3 DNA reads TGTGCCACCCGCGGGACTAGCTTGGGGAACATTCAGTACTTC. It encodes CATRGTSLGNIQYF.

J is TRBJ1-3 and V is TRBV10-2; 7 bases match TRBD1. Germline CDR1 WSHSY, CDR2 SAAADI. J gave up 0 bases and V 6 bases, and 17 bases lay outside the gene matches. The CDR3 runs 19 residues. CDR3 in amino acids: CASRDRPTGWDLSGNTIYF. The CDR3 DNA sequence: TGCGCCAGCAGAGACCGACCGACAGGGTGGGACCTCTCTGGAAACACCATATATTTT.

This clone was detected a few times. V is TRBV10-3 and J is TRBJ2-1, with 7 positions matching TRBD1. Germline assignment: CDR1 ENHRY and CDR2 SYGVKD. The ends lost 10 bases at V and 5 bases at J; junction bases unmatched: 11. The CDR3 totals 14 residues. The CDR3 DNA follows: TGTGCCACGTTCTCCCAGGGGGTAAACAATGAGCAGTTCTTC. This encodes CATFSQGVNNEQFF.

The chain couples TRBV28 to TRBJ2-2, with 9 bases that match TRBD2. The CDR3 has 16 amino acids. Germline CDR1 is MDHEN and CDR2 is SYDVKM. With V trimmed by 6 bases and J by 1 base, 6 bases remained unmatched. As DNA, the CDR3 is TGTGCCAGCAGCACCGTAGCGGGAGTGAACACCGGGGAGCTGTTTTTT. Its translation is CASSTVAGVNTGELFF.

V and J are TRBV6-1 and TRBJ1-6, with TRBD1 matching over 9 bases. V lost 2 bases and J lost 8; bases outside the gene matches: 4. The CDR3 is 15 amino acids. CDR1 and CDR2 from the germline V gene are MNHNS and SASEGT. In nucleotides, the CDR3 is TGTGCCAGCAGTGAATTGGACAGGGGTCATTCACCCCTCCACTTT. Its translation: CASSELDRGHSPLHF.

This sequence joins TRBV5-1 and TRBJ2-3; 10 bases are a match to TRBD2. The CDR3 contains 20 residues. V trimming: 0 bases; J trimming: 4 bases; junction bases outside the gene matches: 17. Per germline, CDR1 SGHRS and CDR2 YFSETQ. CDR3 region: CASSLGGSSGRSKPSDTQYF. The CDR3, as DNA: TGCGCCAGCAGCTTGGGGGGGTCTAGCGGGAGATCTAAACCTTCAGATACGCAGTATTTT.

This chain links TRBV7-9 with TRBJ2-1, with TRBD2 as a possible D gene (5 bases). The V and J ends lost 1 base and 7 bases respectively, with 14 bases between them. The length of the CDR3 is 15 residues. The germline V gene has CDR1 SEHNR and CDR2 FQNEAQ (reference sequence). CDR3 in DNA: TGTGCCAGCAGCTTAGAGGCGGGCCGCGGTAATGAGCAGTTCTTC. Its protein is CASSLEAGRGNEQFF.

The chain employs TRBV11-2 and TRBJ2-7, with 7 bases aligning to TRBD1. Germline assignment: CDR1 SGHAT and CDR2 FQNNGV. Trimming at V came to 1 base and at J to 1 base, leaving 1 base not matched to a gene. This CDR3 region has 14 residues. CDR3 loop: CASSLGTGSYEQYF. The CDR3 nucleotides read TGTGCCAGCAGCTTAGGGACAGGTTCCTACGAGCAGTACTTC.

The chain has TRBV3-1 (or the pseudogene TRBV3-2) and TRBJ1-1, with TRBD1 as a possible D gene (5 bases). Trimming shortened V by 1 base and J by 1 base, and 10 bases separated the two germline ends. Germline V gives CDR1 LGHDT, CDR2 YNNKEL (reference sequence). This CDR3 has 15 residues. Here the CDR3 DNA reads TGTGCCAGCAGCCAAGTGTACAGGACGAACACTGAAGCTTTCTTT. This translates into CASSQVYRTNTEAFF.

The V and J genes are TRBV5-3 and TRBJ1-1, with TRBD1 matching over 7 bases. TRBV5-3 is an ORF, and what it does is uncertain. V lost 4 bases and J lost 10; bases outside the gene matches: 4. The CDR3 sequence is 11 residues long. The CDR3 is CARSLDRVAFF. CDR3 DNA sequence: TGTGCCAGAAGCCTCGACAGGGTAGCTTTCTTT.

The chain is built from TRBV7-2 and TRBJ1-2; 11 bases fit TRBD1. The V segment lost 5 bases and the J segment 7 bases; nucleotides outside the gene matches: 9. The V gene's germline CDR1 is SGHTA and CDR2 FQGNSA. The CDR3 covers 15 residues. The CDR3 protein is CASSPRTGGPIGYTF. CDR3 nucleotides: TGTGCCAGCAGCCCCAGGACAGGGGGCCCCATTGGCTACACCTTC.